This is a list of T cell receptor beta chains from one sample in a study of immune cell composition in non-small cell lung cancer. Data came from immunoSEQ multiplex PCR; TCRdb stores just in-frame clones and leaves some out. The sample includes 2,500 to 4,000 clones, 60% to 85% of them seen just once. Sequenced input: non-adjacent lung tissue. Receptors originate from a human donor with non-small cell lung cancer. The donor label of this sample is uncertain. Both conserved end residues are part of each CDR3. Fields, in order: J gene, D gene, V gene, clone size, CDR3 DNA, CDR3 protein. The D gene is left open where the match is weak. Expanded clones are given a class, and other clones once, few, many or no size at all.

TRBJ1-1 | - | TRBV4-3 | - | TGCGCCAGCAGCTCCCAGGGCGCTGGCACTGAAGCTTTCTTT | CASSSQGAGTEAFF
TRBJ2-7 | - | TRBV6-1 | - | TGTGCCAGCAGGGCAGACAGGCCCTCCTACGAGCAGTACTTC | CASRADRPSYEQYF
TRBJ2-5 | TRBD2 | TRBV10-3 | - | TGTGCCATCAGTTCACTAGCGGGAGGTGGAGAGACCCAGTACTTC | CAISSLAGGGETQYF
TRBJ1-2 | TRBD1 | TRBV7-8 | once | TGTGCCAGCAGCACGGGGGCCAGGGGGCAAAATGGCTACACCTTC | CASSTGARGQNGYTF
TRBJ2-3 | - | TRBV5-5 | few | TGTGCCAGCAGCTTGGAAAGCGCCACAGATACGCAGTATTTT | CASSLESATDTQYF
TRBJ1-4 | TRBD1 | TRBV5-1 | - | TGCGCCAGCAGCTTGGCACTCGGGGACAGCAATGAAAAACTGTTTTTT | CASSLALGDSNEKLFF
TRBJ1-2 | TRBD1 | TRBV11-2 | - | TGTGCCAGCAGCCCGAGTTTGGACAGGATGGGAGGCTACACCTTC | CASSPSLDRMGGYTF
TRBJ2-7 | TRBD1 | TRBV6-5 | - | TGTGCCAGCAACAGGGGCCACGAGCAGTACTTC | CASNRGHEQYF
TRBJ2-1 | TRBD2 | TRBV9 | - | TGTGCCAGCAGCGTAGCTGGCCAGCGGGGATACAATGAGCAGTTCTTC | CASSVAGQRGYNEQFF
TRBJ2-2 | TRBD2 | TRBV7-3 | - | TGTGCCAGCAGCTTAAGTCGGGGGGATACCGGGGAGCTGTTTTTT | CASSLSRGDTGELFF
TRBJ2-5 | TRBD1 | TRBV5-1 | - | TGCGCCAGCAGCCCACAGGGGCGGAGTAGAGAGACCCAGTACTTC | CASSPQGRSRETQYF
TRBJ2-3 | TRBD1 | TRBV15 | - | TGTGCCACCAGCAGTAGACAGGGGGCGGTCTCGGATACGCAGTATTTT | CATSSRQGAVSDTQYF
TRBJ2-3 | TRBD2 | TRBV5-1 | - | TGCGCCAGCTCGGTTCTAGCGGGAATCGAGGGGGATACGCAGTATTTT | CASSVLAGIEGDTQYF
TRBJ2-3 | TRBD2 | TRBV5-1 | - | TGCGCCAGCAGCCCATGGACTAGCGGGAAGTCAGATACGCAGTATTTT | CASSPWTSGKSDTQYF
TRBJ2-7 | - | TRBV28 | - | TGTGCCAGCAGTTTGGGTAGGAGCGGTAGCTCCTACGAGCAGTACTTC | CASSLGRSGSSYEQYF
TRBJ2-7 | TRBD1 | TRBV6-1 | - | TGTGCCAGCAGTGACGGGACAGGGGGCTCCTACGAGCAGTACTTC | CASSDGTGGSYEQYF
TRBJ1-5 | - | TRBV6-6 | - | TGTGCCAGCAGTTACTCTTCGGCTGGGAGAGCCCAGCATTTT | CASSYSSAGRAQHF
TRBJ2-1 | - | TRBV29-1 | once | TGCAGCGTGGGGGCGGGTCCCTCCTACAATGAGCAGTTCTTC | CSVGAGPSYNEQFF
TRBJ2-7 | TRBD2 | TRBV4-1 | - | TGCGCCAGCAGCCAAGCCGGGACTAGCGTTGACGAGCAGTACTTC | CASSQAGTSVDEQYF
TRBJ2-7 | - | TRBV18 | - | TGTGCCAGCTCATCCACAGGGAACGAGCAGTACTTC | CASSSTGNEQYF
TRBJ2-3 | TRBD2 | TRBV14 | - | TGTGCCAGCAGCCAAGATTTGAGGCTAGCGGGGCGGGATACGCAGTATTTT | CASSQDLRLAGRDTQYF
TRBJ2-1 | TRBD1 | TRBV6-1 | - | TGTGCCAGCAGTGAAGACAGGGGGCGCGAGTTTGGGAATGAGCAGTTCTTC | CASSEDRGREFGNEQFF
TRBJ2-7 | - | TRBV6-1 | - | TGTGCCAGCAATGTGGCGGTCTCCTACGAGCAGTACTTC | CASNVAVSYEQYF
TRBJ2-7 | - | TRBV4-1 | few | TGCGCCAGCAGTCCGGGCGGTCAGGGGGGAGGCTACGAGCAGTACTTC | CASSPGGQGGGYEQYF